The rows below give T cell receptor beta chains drawn from one sample of a study of CD8 T cells in Susac syndrome. TCRdb re-analysed the immunoSEQ multiplex PCR reads in MiXCR, keeping a single row per CDR3 protein. The repertoire holds 110,000 or so distinct CDR3 sequences, with roughly 95% as singletons. Sequenced: CD4+ T cells from PBMCs. These receptors all stem from a human donor in good health. Each CDR3 is given with its conserved first and last residue. The order of the fields is V gene, D gene, J gene, clone size, CDR3 length, CDR3 protein, CDR3 DNA. A D gene is named only where the DNA matches it firmly. Where a row states a size, it is once, few, many or the class of an expanded clone; other rows omit it.

TRBV6-2/TRBV6-3,.,TRBJ2-2,.,11,CATANTGELFF,TGTGCCACCGCGAACACCGGGGAGCTGTTTTTT
TRBV5-1,TRBD1,TRBJ2-5,few,14,CASSHRQGGETQYF,TGCGCCAGCAGCCACCGACAGGGCGGCGAGACCCAGTACTTC
TRBV30,.,TRBJ2-2,.,15,CAGGTGLGNTGELFF,TGTGCCGGGGGGACGGGTTTAGGGAACACCGGGGAGCTGTTTTTT
TRBV12-3/TRBV12-4,.,TRBJ2-6,few,13,CASSSLGANVLTF,TGTGCCAGCAGCTCTCTTGGGGCCAACGTCCTGACTTTC
TRBV4-1,TRBD2,TRBJ2-5,.,18,CASSQAQSTSGRGKTQYF,TGCGCCAGCAGCCAAGCTCAAAGTACCAGCGGGAGAGGAAAGACCCAGTACTTC
TRBV28,TRBD1,TRBJ2-7,.,15,CASSPSRDRAYEQYF,TGTGCCAGCAGCCCCAGCCGGGACAGAGCCTACGAGCAGTACTTC
TRBV3-1,.,TRBJ2-1,.,13,CASSLQTTRRQFF,TGTGCCAGCAGCCTCCAGACTACGCGTCGGCAGTTCTTC
TRBV18,TRBD1,TRBJ2-4,.,14,CASSPRQGLDIQYF,TGTGCCAGCTCACCACGACAGGGTCTCGACATTCAGTACTTC
TRBV7-9,.,TRBJ2-1,.,15,CASSPRGTSYNEQFF,TGTGCCAGCAGCCCTCGGGGAACTTCCTACAATGAGCAGTTCTTC
TRBV3-1,.,TRBJ2-7,.,13,CASRQVEGAKQYF,TGTGCCAGCCGCCAGGTGGAAGGGGCCAAGCAGTACTTC
TRBV4-1,.,TRBJ1-1,.,15,CASSQPARVGTEAFF,TGCGCCAGCAGCCAACCGGCCAGGGTGGGCACTGAAGCTTTCTTT
TRBV4-1,TRBD2,TRBJ2-1,.,15,CASSQREGLYNEQFF,TGCGCCAGCAGCCAGAGGGAGGGGTTGTACAATGAGCAGTTCTTC
TRBV20-1,.,TRBJ2-7,.,12,CSARDDSYEQYF,TGCAGTGCTAGAGATGACAGCTACGAGCAGTACTTC
TRBV5-1,TRBD1,TRBJ1-2,.,15,CASSTGTGAGYGYTF,TGCGCCAGCAGCACCGGGACAGGGGCGGGCTATGGCTACACCTTC
TRBV29-1,.,TRBJ1-1,.,13,CSVATGLNTEAFF,TGCAGCGTTGCCACAGGGTTGAACACTGAAGCTTTCTTT
TRBV5-1,TRBD1,TRBJ2-7,.,15,CASSLAGTGANEQYF,TGCGCCAGCAGCTTGGCCGGGACAGGGGCCAACGAGCAGTACTTC
TRBV28,.,TRBJ2-6,.,16,CASSSPGASGANVLTF,TGTGCCAGCAGCTCCCCCGGAGCCTCTGGGGCCAACGTCCTGACTTTC
TRBV29-1,TRBD2,TRBJ2-3,.,13,CSVAGVVTDTQYF,TGCAGCGTAGCGGGAGTAGTAACAGATACGCAGTATTTT
TRBV6-2/TRBV6-3,.,TRBJ1-1,.,19,CASSYGSRDVLARITEAFF,TGTGCCAGCAGTTACGGGTCTCGTGACGTACTAGCAAGGATCACTGAAGCTTTCTTT
TRBV3-1,TRBD1,TRBJ2-2,.,16,CASSRPTGTNTGELFF,TGTGCCAGCAGCCGGCCGACAGGGACGAACACCGGGGAGCTGTTTTTT
TRBV7-6,TRBD1,TRBJ1-5,.,14,CASSMGQVNQPQHF,TGTGCCAGCAGCATGGGACAGGTCAATCAGCCCCAGCATTTT
TRBV2,.,TRBJ1-1,.,12,CATRTANTEAFF,TGTGCCACGAGGACAGCGAACACTGAAGCTTTCTTT
TRBV3-1,TRBD2,TRBJ2-5,.,15,CASSPAGGGRETQYF,TGTGCCAGCAGCCCCGCCGGGGGGGGCCGAGAGACCCAGTACTTC
TRBV10-3,TRBD2,TRBJ2-5,.,14,CAISPSGAEETQYF,TGTGCCATCAGCCCTAGCGGGGCGGAAGAGACCCAGTACTTC
TRBV24-1,TRBD1,TRBJ2-7,.,14,CATSDGQGAYEQYF,TGTGCCACCAGTGATGGACAGGGGGCCTACGAGCAGTACTTC
TRBV6-2/TRBV6-3,.,TRBJ2-7,.,12,CASSRSSYEQYF,TGTGCCAGCAGTAGGAGCTCCTACGAGCAGTACTTC
TRBV3-1,.,TRBJ2-1,.,12,CASSQALGSNFF,TGTGCCAGCAGCCAAGCCCTAGGATCCAACTTCTTC
TRBV5-1,.,TRBJ2-2,.,17,CASSLGANRQFPGELFF,TGCGCCAGCAGCCTAGGAGCGAACAGGCAATTTCCCGGGGAGCTGTTTTTT
TRBV4-2,TRBD2,TRBJ2-2,once,15,CASSSTSANTGELFF,TGTGCCAGCAGCTCGACTAGCGCTAACACCGGGGAGCTGTTTTTT
TRBV7-2,.,TRBJ2-2,.,13,CASSLVLPGELFF,TGTGCCAGCAGCTTAGTGTTACCCGGGGAGCTGTTTTTT
TRBV5-1,.,TRBJ1-2,.,14,CASSLTQTNYGYTF,TGCGCCAGCAGCTTGACACAGACTAACTATGGCTACACCTTC
TRBV3-1,TRBD2,TRBJ2-2,.,18,CASSQGLAKQSNTGELFF,TGTGCCAGCAGCCAAGGACTAGCGAAACAGAGTAACACCGGGGAGCTGTTTTTT
TRBV28,.,TRBJ1-1,.,14,CASSRGGMNTEAFF,TGTGCCAGCAGCCGGGGCGGGATGAACACTGAAGCTTTCTTT
TRBV20-1,TRBD2,TRBJ2-3,.,16,CSASGLAGTSTDTQYF,TGCAGTGCTAGTGGCCTAGCGGGGACTAGCACAGATACGCAGTATTTT
TRBV7-2,TRBD2,TRBJ2-3,once,17,CASSRMATSGRTDTQYF,TGTGCCAGCAGCCGAATGGCCACTAGCGGGCGCACAGATACGCAGTATTTT
TRBV29-1,TRBD1,TRBJ1-5,.,15,CSVATGTGGNQPQHF,TGCAGCGTTGCCACCGGGACAGGCGGCAATCAGCCCCAGCATTTT